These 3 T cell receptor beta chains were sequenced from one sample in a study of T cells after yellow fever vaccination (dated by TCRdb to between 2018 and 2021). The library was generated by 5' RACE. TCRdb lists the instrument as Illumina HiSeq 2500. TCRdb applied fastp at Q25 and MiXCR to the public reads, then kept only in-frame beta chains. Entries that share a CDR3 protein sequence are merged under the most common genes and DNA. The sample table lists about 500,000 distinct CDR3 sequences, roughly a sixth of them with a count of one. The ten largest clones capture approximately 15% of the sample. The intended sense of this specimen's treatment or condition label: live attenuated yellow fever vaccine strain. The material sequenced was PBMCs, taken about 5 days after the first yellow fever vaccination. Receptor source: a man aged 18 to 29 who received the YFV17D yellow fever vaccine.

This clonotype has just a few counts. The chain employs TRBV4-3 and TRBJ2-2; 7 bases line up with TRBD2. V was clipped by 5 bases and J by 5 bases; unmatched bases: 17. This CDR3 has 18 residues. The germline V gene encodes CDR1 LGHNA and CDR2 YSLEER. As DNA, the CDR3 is TGCGCCAGCAGCTCCCCTTCCGGGCCGGGACTATTGACCGGGGAGCTGTTTTTT. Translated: CASSSPSGPGLLTGELFF.

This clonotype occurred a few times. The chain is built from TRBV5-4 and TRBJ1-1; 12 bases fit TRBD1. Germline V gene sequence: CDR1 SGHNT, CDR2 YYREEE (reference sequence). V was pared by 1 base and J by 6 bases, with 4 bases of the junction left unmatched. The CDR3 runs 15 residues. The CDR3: CASSLRDRGQPEAFF. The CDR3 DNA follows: TGTGCCAGCAGCTTGAGGGACAGGGGGCAACCTGAAGCTTTCTTT.

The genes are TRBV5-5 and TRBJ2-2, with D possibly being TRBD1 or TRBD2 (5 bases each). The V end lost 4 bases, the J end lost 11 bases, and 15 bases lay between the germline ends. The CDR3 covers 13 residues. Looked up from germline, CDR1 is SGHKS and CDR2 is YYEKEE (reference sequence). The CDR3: CASSRRGVGELFF. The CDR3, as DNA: TGTGCCAGCAGCCGACGAGGGGTCGGAGAGCTGTTTTTT.